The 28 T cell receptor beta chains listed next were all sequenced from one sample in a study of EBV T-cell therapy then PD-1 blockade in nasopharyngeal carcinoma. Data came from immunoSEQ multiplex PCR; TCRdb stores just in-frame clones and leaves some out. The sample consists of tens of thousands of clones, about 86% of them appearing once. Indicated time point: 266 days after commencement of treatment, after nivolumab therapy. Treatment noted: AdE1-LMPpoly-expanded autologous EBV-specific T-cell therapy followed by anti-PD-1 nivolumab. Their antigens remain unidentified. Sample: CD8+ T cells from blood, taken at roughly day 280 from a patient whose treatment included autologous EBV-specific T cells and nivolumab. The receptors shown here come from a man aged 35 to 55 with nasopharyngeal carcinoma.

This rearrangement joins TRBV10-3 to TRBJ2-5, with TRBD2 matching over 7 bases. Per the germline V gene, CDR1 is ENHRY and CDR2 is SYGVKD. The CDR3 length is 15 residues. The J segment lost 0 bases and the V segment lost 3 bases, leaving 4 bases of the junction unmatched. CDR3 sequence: CAISEGLADQETQYF. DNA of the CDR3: TGTGCCATCAGTGAAGGGCTAGCGGACCAAGAGACCCAGTACTTC.

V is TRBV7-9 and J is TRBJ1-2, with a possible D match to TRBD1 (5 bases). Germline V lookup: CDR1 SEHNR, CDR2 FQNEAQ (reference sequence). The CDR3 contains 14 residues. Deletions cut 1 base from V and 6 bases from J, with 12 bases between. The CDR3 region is CASSLVFEGNGYTF. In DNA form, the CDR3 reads TGTGCCAGCAGCTTAGTTTTTGAGGGGAATGGCTACACCTTC.

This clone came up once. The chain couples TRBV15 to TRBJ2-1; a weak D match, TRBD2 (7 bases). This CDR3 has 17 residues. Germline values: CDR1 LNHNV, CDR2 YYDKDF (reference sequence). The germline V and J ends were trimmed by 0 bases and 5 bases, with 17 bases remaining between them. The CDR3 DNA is TGTGCCACCAGCAGAGACCGGCTGGCGGGGGCGAACAATGAGCAGTTCTTC. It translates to CATSRDRLAGANNEQFF.

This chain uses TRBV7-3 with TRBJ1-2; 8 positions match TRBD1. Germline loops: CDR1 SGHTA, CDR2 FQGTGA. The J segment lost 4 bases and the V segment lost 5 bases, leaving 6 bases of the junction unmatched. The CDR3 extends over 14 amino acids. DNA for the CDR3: TGTGCCAGCAGCAGCCGACAGGGGACCTATGGCTACACCTTC. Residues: CASSSRQGTYGYTF.

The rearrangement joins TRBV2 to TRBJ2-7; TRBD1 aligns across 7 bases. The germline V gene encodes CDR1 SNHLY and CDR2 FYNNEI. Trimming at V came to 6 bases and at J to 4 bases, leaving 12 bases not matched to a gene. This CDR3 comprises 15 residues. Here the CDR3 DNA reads TGTGCCAGCAGCCGAGGGACAGTATTACCTTACGAGCAGTACTTC. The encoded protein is CASSRGTVLPYEQYF.

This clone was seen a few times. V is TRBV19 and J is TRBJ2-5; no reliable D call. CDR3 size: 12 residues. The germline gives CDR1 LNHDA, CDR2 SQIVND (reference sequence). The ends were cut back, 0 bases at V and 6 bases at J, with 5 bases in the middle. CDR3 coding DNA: TGTGCCAGTAGTATAGACCGTAAGACCCAGTACTTC. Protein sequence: CASSIDRKTQYF.

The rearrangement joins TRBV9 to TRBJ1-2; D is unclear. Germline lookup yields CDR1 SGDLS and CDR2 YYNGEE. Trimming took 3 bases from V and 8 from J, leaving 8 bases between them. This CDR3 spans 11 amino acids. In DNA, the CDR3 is TGTGCCAGCAGCGGGAGGATGGGCTACACCTTC. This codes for CASSGRMGYTF.

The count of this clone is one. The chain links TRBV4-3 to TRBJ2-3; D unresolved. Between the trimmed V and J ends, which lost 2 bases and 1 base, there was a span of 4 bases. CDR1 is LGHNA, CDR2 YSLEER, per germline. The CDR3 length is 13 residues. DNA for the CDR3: TGCGCCAGCAGCCAAAAGGGCACAGATACGCAGTATTTT. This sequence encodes CASSQKGTDTQYF.

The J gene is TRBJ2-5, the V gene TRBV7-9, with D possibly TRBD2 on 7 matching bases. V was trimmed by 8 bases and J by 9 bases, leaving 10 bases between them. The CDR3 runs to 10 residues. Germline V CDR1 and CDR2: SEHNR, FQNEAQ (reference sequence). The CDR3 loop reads CASEGGAQYF. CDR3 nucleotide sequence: TGTGCCAGCGAGGGGGGGGCCCAGTACTTC.

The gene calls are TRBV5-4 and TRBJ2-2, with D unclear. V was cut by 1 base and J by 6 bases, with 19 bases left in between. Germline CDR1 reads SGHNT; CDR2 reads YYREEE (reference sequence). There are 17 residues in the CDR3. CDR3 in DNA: TGTGCCAGCAGCTTGCTGGGCCCACACTACCTGGCCGGGGAGCTGTTTTTT. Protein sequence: CASSLLGPHYLAGELFF.

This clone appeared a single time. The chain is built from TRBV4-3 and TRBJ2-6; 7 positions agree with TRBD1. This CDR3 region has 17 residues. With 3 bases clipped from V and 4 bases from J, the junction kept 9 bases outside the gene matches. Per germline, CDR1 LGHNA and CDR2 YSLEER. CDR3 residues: CASSHPDRDTGANVLTF. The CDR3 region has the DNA TGCGCCAGCAGCCATCCCGACAGGGATACGGGGGCCAACGTCCTGACTTTC.

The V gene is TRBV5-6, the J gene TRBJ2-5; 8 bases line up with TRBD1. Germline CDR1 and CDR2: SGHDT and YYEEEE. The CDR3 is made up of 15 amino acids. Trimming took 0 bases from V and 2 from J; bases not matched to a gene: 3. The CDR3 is CASSLAGQGQETQYF. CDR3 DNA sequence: TGTGCCAGCAGCTTGGCCGGACAGGGACAAGAGACCCAGTACTTC. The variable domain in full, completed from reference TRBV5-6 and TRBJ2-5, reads DAGVTQSPTHLIKTRGQQVTLRCSPKSGHDTVSWYQQALGQGPQFIFQYYEEEERQRGNFPDRFSGHQFPNYSSELNVNALLLGDSALYLCASSLAGQGQETQYFGPGTRLLVL.

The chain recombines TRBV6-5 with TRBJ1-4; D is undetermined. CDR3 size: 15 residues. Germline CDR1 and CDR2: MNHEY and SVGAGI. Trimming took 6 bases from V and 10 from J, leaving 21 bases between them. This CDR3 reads CASRPTGSPRGKLFF. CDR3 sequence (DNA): TGTGCCAGCAGACCTACCGGGTCTCCTCGGGGAAAACTGTTTTTT.

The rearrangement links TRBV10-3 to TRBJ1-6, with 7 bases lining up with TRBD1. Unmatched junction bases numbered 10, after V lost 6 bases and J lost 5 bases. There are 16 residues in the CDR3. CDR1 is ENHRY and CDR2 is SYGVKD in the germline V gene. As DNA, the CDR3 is TGTGCCATCAGAAAAGGGGGCAGTGAGGATAATTCACCCCTCCACTTT. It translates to CAIRKGGSEDNSPLHF.

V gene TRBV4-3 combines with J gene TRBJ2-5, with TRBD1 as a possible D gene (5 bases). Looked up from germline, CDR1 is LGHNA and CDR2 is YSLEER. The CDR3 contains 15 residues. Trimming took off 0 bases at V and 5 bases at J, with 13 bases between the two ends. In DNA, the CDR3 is TGCGCCAGCAGCCAAGATCAGGGTGGCAGGGAGACCCAGTACTTC. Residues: CASSQDQGGRETQYF.

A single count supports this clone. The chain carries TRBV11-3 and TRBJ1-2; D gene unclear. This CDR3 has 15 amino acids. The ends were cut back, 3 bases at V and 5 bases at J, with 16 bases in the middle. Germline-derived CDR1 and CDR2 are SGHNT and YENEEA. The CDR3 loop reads CASSFLDPGWYGYTF. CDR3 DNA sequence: TGTGCCAGCAGCTTTCTGGACCCGGGGTGGTATGGCTACACCTTC.

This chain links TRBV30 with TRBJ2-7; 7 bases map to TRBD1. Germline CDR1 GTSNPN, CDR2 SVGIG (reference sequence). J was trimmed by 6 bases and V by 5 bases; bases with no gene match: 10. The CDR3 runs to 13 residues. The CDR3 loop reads CAWGLTGAGEQYF. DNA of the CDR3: TGTGCCTGGGGCCTTACAGGGGCCGGCGAGCAGTACTTC.

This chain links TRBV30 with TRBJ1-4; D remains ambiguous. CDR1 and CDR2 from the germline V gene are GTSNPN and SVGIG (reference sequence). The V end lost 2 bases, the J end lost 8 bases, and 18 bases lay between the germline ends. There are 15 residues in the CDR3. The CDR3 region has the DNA TGTGCCTGGAGTCAACCGACCCGGAGAGGCGAAAAACTGTTTTTT. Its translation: CAWSQPTRRGEKLFF.

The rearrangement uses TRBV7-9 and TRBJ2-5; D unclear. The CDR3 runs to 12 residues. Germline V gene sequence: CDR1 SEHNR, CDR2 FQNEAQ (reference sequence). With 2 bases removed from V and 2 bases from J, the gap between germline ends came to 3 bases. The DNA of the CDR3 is TGTGCCAGCAGCTTAATTCAAGAGACCCAGTACTTC. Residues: CASSLIQETQYF.

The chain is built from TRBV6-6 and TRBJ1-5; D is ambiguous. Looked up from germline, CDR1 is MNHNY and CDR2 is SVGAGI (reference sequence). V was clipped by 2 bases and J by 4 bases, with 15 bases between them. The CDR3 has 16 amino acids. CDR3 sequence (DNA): TGTGCCAGCAGTTACCTGGACCGGGAAAGGAATCAGCCCCAGCATTTT. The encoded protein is CASSYLDRERNQPQHF.

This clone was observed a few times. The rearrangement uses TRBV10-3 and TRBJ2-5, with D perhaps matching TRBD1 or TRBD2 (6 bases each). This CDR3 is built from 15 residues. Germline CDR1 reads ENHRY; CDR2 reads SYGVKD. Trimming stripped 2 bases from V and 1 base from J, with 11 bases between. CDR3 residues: CAISELGGGQETQYF. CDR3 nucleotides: TGTGCCATCAGTGAGCTCGGAGGGGGCCAAGAGACCCAGTACTTC.

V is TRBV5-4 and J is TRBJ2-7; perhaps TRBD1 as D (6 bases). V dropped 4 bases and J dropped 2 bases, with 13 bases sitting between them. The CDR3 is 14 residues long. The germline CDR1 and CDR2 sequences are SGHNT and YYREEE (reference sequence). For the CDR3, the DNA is TGTGCCAGCAGCCCTCGGACAGCACCCTACGAGCAGTACTTC. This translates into CASSPRTAPYEQYF.

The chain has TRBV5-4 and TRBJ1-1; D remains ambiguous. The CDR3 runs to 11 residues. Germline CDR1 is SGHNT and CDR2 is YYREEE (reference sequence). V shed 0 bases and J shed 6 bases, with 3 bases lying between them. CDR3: CASSLGPEAFF. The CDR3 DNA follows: TGTGCCAGCAGCTTGGGCCCTGAAGCTTTCTTT.

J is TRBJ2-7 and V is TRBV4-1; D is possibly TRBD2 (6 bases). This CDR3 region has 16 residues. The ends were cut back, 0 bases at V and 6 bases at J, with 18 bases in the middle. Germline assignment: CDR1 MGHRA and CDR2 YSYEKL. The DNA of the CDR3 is TGCGCCAGCAGCCAAGATATAGGGACTTACGCTTTCGAGCAGTACTTC. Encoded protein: CASSQDIGTYAFEQYF.

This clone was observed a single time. The DNA of the CDR3 is TGTGCCACCGAACTAATCCCCAGACAGGGTATCAATGGCTACACCTTC. Amino acid sequence: CATELIPRQGINGYTF. The V gene is TRBV7-9, the J gene TRBJ1-2; 7 bases agree with TRBD1. The CDR3 loop spans 16 amino acids. J gave up 6 bases and V 10 bases, and 20 bases lay outside the gene matches. Germline V gives CDR1 SEHNR, CDR2 FQNEAQ (reference sequence).

The CDR3, as DNA: TGTGCCAGCAGTTTATTCTTTAGGCCTTCAGGGTACTCACAAGAGACCCAGTACTTC. This gives the protein CASSLFFRPSGYSQETQYF. The chain carries TRBV27 and TRBJ2-5, with TRBD1 as a possible D gene (5 bases). The CDR3 spans 19 residues. The V gene's germline CDR1 is MNHEY and CDR2 SMNVEV (reference sequence). Trimming removed 1 base at V and 2 bases at J, with 23 bases between.

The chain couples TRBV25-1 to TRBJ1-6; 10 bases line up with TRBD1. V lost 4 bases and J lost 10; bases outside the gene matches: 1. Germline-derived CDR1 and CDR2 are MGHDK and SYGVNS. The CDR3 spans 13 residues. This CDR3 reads CASSVGQGSPLHF. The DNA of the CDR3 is TGTGCCAGCAGTGTGGGACAGGGGTCACCCCTCCACTTT. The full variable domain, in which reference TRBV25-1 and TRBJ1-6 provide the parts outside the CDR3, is EADIYQTPRYLVIGTGKKITLECSQTMGHDKMYWYQQDPGMELHLIHYSYGVNSTEKGDLSSESTVSRIRTEHFPLTLESARPSHTSQYLCASSVGQGSPLHFGNGTRLTVT.

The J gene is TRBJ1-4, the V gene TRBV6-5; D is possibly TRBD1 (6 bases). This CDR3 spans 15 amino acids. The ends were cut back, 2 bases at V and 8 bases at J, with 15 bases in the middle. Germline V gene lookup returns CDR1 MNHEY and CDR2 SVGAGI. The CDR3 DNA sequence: TGTGCCAGCAGTTACGGGAAGGGGGATGTAGAAAAACTGTTTTTT. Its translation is CASSYGKGDVEKLFF.